The following is a T cell receptor beta chain sequence with its context. Antigen specificity is unknown. The protocol was immunoSEQ multiplex PCR, while the TCRdb copy is restricted to in-frame clones and leaves out a portion. Here the sample spans just under 100,000 clones, approximately 93% being singletons. The data are from a study of OX40 agonist ivuxolimab in advanced cancers. Across the whole study: Subjects had a mean age of about 65 years, with a range of 23 to 79; 82.7% were male. Earlier treatment with anti-PD-1, anti-PD-L1 or anti-CTLA-4 was permitted, and under 50% had received some. Study-wide points: Part of the nonresponder group also had normalized T-cell clonal expansion that was low.

V was clipped by 4 bases and J by 10 bases, with 21 bases between them. The CDR3 sequence is 15 residues long. Germline-derived CDR1 and CDR2 are SGHRS and YFSETQ. The V and J genes are TRBV5-1 and TRBJ2-1; D possibly corresponds to TRBD1 (6 bases). This receptor was taken from an adult with an advanced solid tumor such as melanoma, head and neck, liver or kidney cancer. Sequences were derived from CD4+ or CD8+ T cells sorted from blood, sampled in a trial of the OX40 agonist ivuxolimab. Here the CDR3 DNA reads TGCGCCAGCAGCCCCGAAGGAACAGGGCTACGGGAGCAGTTCTTC. Its protein is CASSPEGTGLREQFF.